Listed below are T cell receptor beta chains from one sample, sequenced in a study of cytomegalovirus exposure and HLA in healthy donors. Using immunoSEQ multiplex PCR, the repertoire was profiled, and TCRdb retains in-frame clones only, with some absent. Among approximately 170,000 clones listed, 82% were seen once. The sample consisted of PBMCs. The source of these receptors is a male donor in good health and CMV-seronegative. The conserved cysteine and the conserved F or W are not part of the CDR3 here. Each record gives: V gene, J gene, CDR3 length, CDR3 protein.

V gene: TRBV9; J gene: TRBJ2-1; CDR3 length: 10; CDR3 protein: ASSVSYNEQF
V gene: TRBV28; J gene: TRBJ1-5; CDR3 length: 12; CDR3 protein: ASRRESSNQPQH
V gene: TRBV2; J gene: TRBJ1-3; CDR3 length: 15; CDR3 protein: ASSPRRTGGGGNTIY
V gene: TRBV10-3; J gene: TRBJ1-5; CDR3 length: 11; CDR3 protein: AISDPNNQPQH
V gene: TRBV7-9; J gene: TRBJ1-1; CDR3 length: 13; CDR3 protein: ASQTGVSWSTEAF
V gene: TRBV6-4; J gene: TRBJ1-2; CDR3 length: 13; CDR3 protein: ASSVLSGGQDGYT
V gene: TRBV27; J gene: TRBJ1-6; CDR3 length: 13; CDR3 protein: ASSSLGQYNSPLH
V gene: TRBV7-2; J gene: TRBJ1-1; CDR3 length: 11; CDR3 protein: ASSLGGRTEAF
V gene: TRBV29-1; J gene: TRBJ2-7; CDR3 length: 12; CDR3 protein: SVEKTSGGYEQY
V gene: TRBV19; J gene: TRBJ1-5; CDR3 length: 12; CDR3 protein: ASSIQGDNQPQH
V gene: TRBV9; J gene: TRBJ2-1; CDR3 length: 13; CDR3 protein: ASSPQTSWHNEQF
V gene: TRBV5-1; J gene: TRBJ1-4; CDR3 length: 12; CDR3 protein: ASSLEQGGSKLF
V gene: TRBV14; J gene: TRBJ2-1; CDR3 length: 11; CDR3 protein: ASSQESAGRPF
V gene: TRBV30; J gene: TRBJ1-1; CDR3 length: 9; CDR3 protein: ADQQVTEAF
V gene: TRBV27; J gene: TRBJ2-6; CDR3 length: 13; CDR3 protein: ASSSVNSGANVLT